The sequence of this T cell receptor beta chain was determined in a study of T cell repertoires in cytomegalovirus infection. Germline-derived CDR1 and CDR2 are LGHNA and YNFKEQ. Between the trimmed V and J ends, which lost 2 bases and 7 bases, there was a span of 17 bases. The CDR3 has 16 residues. One entry per CDR3 protein results from TCRdb running MiXCR on the reads. The sample lists fewer than 550,000 distinct CDR3 sequences; roughly 10% were seen once. This clonotype turned up a few times. The V call is TRBV4-2, the J call TRBJ2-2; tentative D call: TRBD2 (6 bases). The sequenced sample consisted of PBMCs. The source of this sequence is a human donor in good health (CMV status not recorded). Some clones in this sample may be carry-over from other donors' samples. The CDR3 is CASSQWASRESGELFF. The CDR3 nucleotides are TGTGCCAGCAGCCAATGGGCTAGCCGGGAGAGCGGGGAGCTGTTTTTT.